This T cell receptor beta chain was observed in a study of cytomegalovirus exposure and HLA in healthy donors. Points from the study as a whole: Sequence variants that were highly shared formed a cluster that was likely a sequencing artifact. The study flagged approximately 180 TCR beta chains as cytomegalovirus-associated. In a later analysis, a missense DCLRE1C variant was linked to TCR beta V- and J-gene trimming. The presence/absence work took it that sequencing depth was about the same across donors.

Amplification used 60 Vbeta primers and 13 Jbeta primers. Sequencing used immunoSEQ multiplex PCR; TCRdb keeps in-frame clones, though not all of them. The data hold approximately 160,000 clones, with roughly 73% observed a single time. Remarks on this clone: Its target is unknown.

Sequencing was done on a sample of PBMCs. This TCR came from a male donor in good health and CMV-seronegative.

The chain's CDR3 is CASSTAQSYNSPLHF. In nucleotides, the CDR3 is TGTGCCAGCAGTACCGCACAGTCCTATAATTCACCCCTCCACTTT. The V gene is TRBV14, the J gene TRBJ1-6, with D unresolved. Germline CDR1 reads SGHDN; CDR2 reads FVKESK. The germline V and J ends were trimmed by 6 bases and 1 base, with 10 bases remaining between them. CDR3 size: 15 residues.